This T cell receptor beta chain came from a study of blood T cell repertoires in COVID-19. Generated by immunoSEQ multiplex PCR, the TCRdb table keeps only in-frame clones and is missing some. Of 300,000 to 400,000 clones listed, 88% are singletons. The CDR3 totals 15 residues. Germline V CDR1 and CDR2: SGDLS, YYNGEE. The V end lost 4 bases, the J end lost 0 bases, and 11 bases lay between the germline ends. This receptor was taken from a woman aged 25 to 39 with COVID-19, enrolled during active disease. The sequencing sample was made of peripheral blood. The rearrangement links TRBV9 to TRBJ2-1; D is ambiguous. This chain's CDR3 is CASSPAFSSYNEQFF. The CDR3 bases are TGTGCCAGCAGCCCTGCGTTTAGCTCCTACAATGAGCAGTTCTTC.